Following are 19 T cell receptor beta chains from one sample sequenced in a study of Graves' ophthalmopathy and Graves' hyperthyroidism. Researchers took RNA transcripts and amplified TCR beta CDR3 regions from them. Second-round multiplex PCR came after first-round RT-PCR with HTBI primers. TCRdb independently ran MiXCR on the multiplex PCR reads; one entry per CDR3 protein. The sample carries more than 300,000 distinct CDR3 sequences, 15% recorded once. The sample taken for sequencing was peripheral blood. These TCRs come from a woman aged 18-29 years with stable Graves' hyperthyroidism.

With respect to this clonotype: One junction end disagrees with the germline gene, perhaps due to a read error. The gene calls are TRBV6-1 and TRBJ1-5; 7 bases fit TRBD1. Germline V gene data show CDR1 as MNHNS and CDR2 as SASEGT. The CDR3 sequence is 17 residues long. CDR3 in DNA: TGTGCCATCAGTGAAGCCCCCCCCCCGACAGGGAATCAGCCCCAGCATTTT. Translated: CAISEAPPPTGNQPQHF.

This clonotype was observed many times. The J gene is TRBJ1-5, the V gene TRBV6-1; D ambiguous. The CDR3 sequence is 15 residues long. V was trimmed by 3 bases and J by 3 bases, leaving 12 bases between them. CDR1 and CDR2 from the germline V gene are MNHNS and SASEGT. The CDR3 reads CASSDQLASNQPQHF. The CDR3 DNA sequence: TGTGCCAGCAGTGATCAGTTGGCTTCCAATCAGCCCCAGCATTTT.

About this clonotype: A single base separates this from a much larger clone, so it may be a read error. This chain uses TRBV20-1 with TRBJ1-2; 8 bases are a match to TRBD1. This CDR3 is 13 amino acids long. Germline V gene data show CDR1 as DFQATT and CDR2 as SNEGSKA (reference sequence). This chain's CDR3 is CSAHLTGDYGYIF. In DNA, the CDR3 is TGCAGTGCCCACCTGACAGGGGACTATGGCTACATCTTC.

This CDR3 reads CASSQWGTHPQEDEAFF. The CDR3 nucleotides read TGTGCCAGCAGCCAATGGGGCACCCATCCACAGGAGGATGAAGCTTTCTTT. This chain joins TRBV3-1 and TRBJ1-1; possible D gene TRBD1, 5 bases. The CDR3 consists of 17 residues. Germline lookup yields CDR1 LGHDT and CDR2 YNNKEL (reference sequence). Trimming cost V 2 bases and J 7 bases, with 23 bases left between them.

This clonotype was seen many times. J is TRBJ1-5 and V is TRBV20-1; D may be TRBD1 (5 bases). V lost 3 bases to trimming and J lost 4 bases, with 7 bases between them. The CDR3 is 12 amino acids. CDR1 DFQATT and CDR2 SNEGSKA come from the germline V gene (reference sequence). CDR3 in DNA: TGCAGTGCTAGGTCAGGGAATCAGCCCCAGCATTTT. Its translation: CSARSGNQPQHF.

For this clonotype: The junction and the germline gene differ at one end; a read error may be behind it. The rearrangement joins TRBV6-2 or TRBV6-3 to TRBJ1-2; no clear D gene. Germline assignment: CDR1 MNHEY and CDR2 SVGEGT. The CDR3 is 13 residues long. The CDR3 region is CASNYSGNYGYTF. CDR3 DNA: TGTGCCAGCAATTACTCAGGAAACTATGGCTACACCTTC.

The genes are TRBV4-2 and TRBJ2-7, with D hard to call. The CDR3 consists of 17 residues. The germline gives CDR1 LGHNA, CDR2 YNFKEQ. V was trimmed by 2 bases and J by 0 bases, leaving 17 bases between them. For the CDR3, the DNA is TGTGCCAGCAGCCAAATCTCTTCCAGGAAAAGCTCCTACGAGCAGTACTTC. Translation: CASSQISSRKSSYEQYF.

As regards this clonotype: Compared with germline, one end of the junction differs, possibly owing to a read error. The rearrangement joins TRBV7-7 to TRBJ2-3; maybe TRBD2 (6 bases). The length of the CDR3 is 13 residues. CDR1 is SSHAT and CDR2 is FNYEAQ in the germline V gene (reference sequence). Here the CDR3 DNA reads TGTGCTAGCAGCTTAGCGGACACAGATACGCAGTATTTT. It encodes CASSLADTDTQYF.

In this sample, this clonotype turned up many times. The chain uses TRBV20-1 and TRBJ1-3; D is unclear. This CDR3 region has 13 residues. Germline V gene sequence: CDR1 DFQATT, CDR2 SNEGSKA (reference sequence). V shed 2 bases and J shed 1 base, with 6 bases lying between them. CDR3 DNA sequence: TGCAGTGCTAGAAGGGTATCTGGAAACACCATATATTTT. Its translation is CSARRVSGNTIYF.

There are many counts of this clonotype. The chain employs TRBV19 and TRBJ2-7; 8 nucleotides agree with TRBD1. V was clipped by 6 bases and J by 5 bases; unmatched bases: 9. This CDR3 is 14 amino acids long. Germline V gene data show CDR1 as LNHDA and CDR2 as SQIVND (reference sequence). The DNA for the CDR3 is TGTGCCAGTAGCCATGGACAGGGCGGCGACGAGCAGTACTTC. This translates into CASSHGQGGDEQYF.

This chain connects TRBV18 to TRBJ2-7, with D maybe TRBD1 (5 bases). Germline V gives CDR1 KGHSH, CDR2 LQKENI. V dropped 4 bases and J dropped 6 bases, with 10 bases sitting between them. The CDR3 length is 12 residues. The CDR3 sequence is CASSRWGGEQYF. Written as DNA, the CDR3 is TGTGCCAGCTCACGGTGGGGCGGCGAGCAGTACTTC.

This clonotype has at least ten counts. V gene TRBV6-5 combines with J gene TRBJ2-5; 12 positions agree with TRBD2. The V and J ends lost 2 bases and 5 bases, in that order; junction bases with no gene match: 3. The CDR3 has 15 residues. Germline lookup yields CDR1 MNHEY and CDR2 SVGAGI. The CDR3 protein is CASSYPSGGVETQYF. In nucleotides, the CDR3 is TGTGCCAGCAGTTACCCTAGCGGGGGGGTTGAGACCCAGTACTTC.

This clonotype was counted between two and nine times. Given a much more abundant clone one base away, this may be a read error. The CDR3 bases are TGCGCCAGCAGTGACGGGGGTCCCCAAGAGACCCTGTACTTC. This translates into CASSDGGPQETLYF. The chain combines TRBV10-1 with TRBJ2-5; D may be TRBD2 (6 bases). CDR3 length: 14 residues. In germline, CDR1 is WNHNN, CDR2 SYGVQD (reference sequence).

Worth noting for this clonotype: A much larger clone differs from this one at a single base, so this may be a read error. This sequence joins TRBV6-2 or TRBV6-3 and TRBJ2-6; 7 nucleotides line up with TRBD1. Per germline, CDR1 MNHEY and CDR2 SVGEGT. This CDR3 has 19 residues. V shed 5 bases, J shed 1 base, and the junction held 14 bases outside the gene matches. In nucleotides, the CDR3 is TGTGCCAGCAGTCCAGGACGAAGGGGGCTGCTGTCTGGGGCCAACGTCCTGACTTTC. Translation gives CASSPGRRGLLSGANVLTF.

Ten or more counts support this clonotype. The chain links TRBV6-2 or TRBV6-3 to TRBJ1-1, with D possibly being TRBD1 (5 bases). The V and J ends lost 9 bases and 0 bases respectively, with 11 bases between them. CDR1 is MNHEY, CDR2 SVGEGT, per germline. CDR3 length: 13 amino acids. The CDR3 reads CASRPGVNTEAFF. CDR3 DNA sequence: TGTGCCAGTCGACCGGGGGTGAACACTGAAGCTTTCTTT.

This clonotype was counted ten times or more. V and J are TRBV28 and TRBJ2-7; D possibly matches TRBD1 or TRBD2 (6 bases each). Trimming took off 6 bases at V and 3 bases at J, with 18 bases between the two ends. Per the germline V gene, CDR1 is MDHEN and CDR2 is SYDVKM. This CDR3 spans 15 amino acids. DNA of the CDR3: TGTGCCAGCAGCCCCCGGCGGGGACATCACTACGAGCAGTACTTC. It translates to CASSPRRGHHYEQYF.

This clonotype was counted many times. The chain joins TRBV6-1 to TRBJ1-6; TRBD1 aligns across 9 bases. Losses at the gene ends were 6 bases for V and 9 bases for J; bases not matched to a gene: 6. The CDR3 sequence is 14 residues long. In germline, CDR1 is MNHNS, CDR2 SASEGT. Here the CDR3 reads CASRMTGGSSPLHF. The DNA of the CDR3 is TGTGCCAGCAGGATGACAGGGGGGAGTTCACCCCTCCACTTT.

The chain uses TRBV15 and TRBJ1-6; D gene unclear. CDR1 is LNHNV and CDR2 is YYDKDF in the germline V gene (reference sequence). V lost 0 bases to trimming and J lost 7 bases, with 13 bases between them. The CDR3 covers 16 residues. The CDR3 DNA reads as TGTGCCACCAGCAGAGAGGGCTGGGGTGGAAATTCACCCCTCCACTTT. Encoded protein: CATSREGWGGNSPLHF.

The V call is TRBV7-2, the J call TRBJ2-3; a weak D match, TRBD1 (6 bases). Trimming removed 1 base at V and 5 bases at J, with 10 bases between. The CDR3 spans 14 residues. The germline CDR1 and CDR2 sequences are SGHTA and FQGNSA. CDR3 bases: TGTGCCAGCAGCTTAGGGCCAGGGGAAGATACGCAGTATTTT. It is translated as CASSLGPGEDTQYF.